A single sample gave rise to the 10 T cell receptor beta chains below, sequenced in a study of human T cells and chemical hapten exposure (dated by TCRdb to about 2021). The library was generated by RACE. This sample was sequenced with a NextSeq 500. TCRdb redid the processing of the public reads, applying fastp at Q25 and MiXCR, and retained in-frame beta chains. For every CDR3 protein sequence, its rows merge into one entry that carries the most common genes and DNA. The sample table records roughly 56,000 distinct CDR3 sequences; 8.5% to 10% of these occur just once. The ten largest clonotypes hold 9.5% to 10% of the sample. The meaning of the sample's time point label: pre-sensitization, week 0. According to the study, the label for this sample's treatment or condition signals: therapeutic diphenylcyclopropenone sensitization with weekly scalp DPC. Total RNA was extracted from unfractionated whole blood collected in Tempus Blood RNA tubes.

This sample comprised whole blood, obtained in connection with sensitization to the hapten diphenylcyclopropenone (DPC). The receptors were gathered from a woman aged 30 to 39 with alopecia areata. Some clones in this sample may be carry-over from other donors' samples.

This clonotype was recorded a few times. The rearrangement uses TRBV7-9 and TRBJ2-3, with a weak D call TRBD1 (5 bases). CDR3 length equals 15 residues. The germline gives CDR1 SEHNR, CDR2 FQNEAQ (reference sequence). Deletions cut 5 bases from V and 0 bases from J, with 12 bases between. The CDR3 is CASSPFRQSTDTQYF. The CDR3 nucleotides read TGTGCCAGCAGCCCATTCAGACAGAGCACAGATACGCAGTATTTT.

The J gene is TRBJ1-6, the V gene TRBV5-1, with 10 bases fitting TRBD1. The ends lost 0 bases at V and 10 bases at J; junction bases unmatched: 4. The CDR3 totals 15 residues. CDR1 and CDR2 from the germline V gene are SGHRS and YFSETQ. The CDR3 region has the DNA TGCGCCAGCAGCTTGGAGGGACAGGGGTCGTCACCCCTCCACTTT. Its translation is CASSLEGQGSSPLHF.

This clonotype was detected a few times. The chain has TRBV2 and TRBJ1-5; D is ambiguous. Per germline, CDR1 SNHLY and CDR2 FYNNEI. CDR3 length: 13 amino acids. Trimming left V 6 bases short and J 7 bases short, with 13 bases between. CDR3 sequence (DNA): TGTGCCAGCAGATTCACGGACGGGCAGCCCCAGCATTTT. It translates to CASRFTDGQPQHF.

The chain joins TRBV28 to TRBJ1-3, with D uncertain. Trimming left V 5 bases short and J 2 bases short, with 10 bases between. From germline, CDR1 is MDHEN and CDR2 SYDVKM. This CDR3 has 14 residues. This CDR3 reads CASSPALAGNTIYF. CDR3 bases: TGTGCCAGCAGTCCCGCCTTAGCTGGAAACACCATATATTTT.

V and J are TRBV20-1 and TRBJ2-1, with 13 bases aligning to TRBD2. Germline-derived CDR1 and CDR2 are DFQATT and SNEGSKA (reference sequence). CDR3 length equals 16 residues. Unmatched junction bases numbered 9, after V lost 6 bases and J lost 4 bases. CDR3 bases: TGCAGTGCGCCAACTAGCGGGGGGGCGGAGTACAATGAGCAGTTCTTC. Amino acid sequence: CSAPTSGGAEYNEQFF.

This clonotype was counted many times. V is TRBV6-7 and J is TRBJ2-7; TRBD1 agrees at 10 bases. TRBV6-7 is filed as an ORF, its function uncertain. The CDR3 has 18 amino acids. With V trimmed by 2 bases and J by 4 bases, 14 bases remained unmatched. This CDR3 reads CASSYTLIRGQGRYEQYF. CDR3 nucleotides: TGTGCCAGCAGTTACACTTTGATCCGGGGACAGGGGCGATACGAGCAGTACTTC.

Points on this clonotype: It is likely a read error: a sequence one base away is far more abundant. The J gene is TRBJ2-5, the V gene TRBV4-2, with unresolved D. Per germline, CDR1 LGHNA and CDR2 YNFKEQ. This CDR3 is built from 11 residues. The V gene lost 0 bases and the J gene lost 4 bases, with 0 bases spanning the gap. CDR3 sequence (DNA): TGTGCCAGCAGCCAAGAAGAGACCCAGTACTTC. Encoded protein: CASSQEETQYF.

The rearrangement uses TRBV7-3 and TRBJ1-1; D is possibly TRBD1 (6 bases). This CDR3 region has 14 residues. The V gene lost 5 bases and the J gene lost 4 bases, with 14 bases spanning the gap. Germline-derived CDR1 and CDR2 are SGHTA and FQGTGA. The CDR3 reads CASSPGAVITEAFF. CDR3 in DNA: TGTGCCAGCAGCCCAGGGGCGGTTATCACTGAAGCTTTCTTT.

This clonotype was counted many times. The chain couples TRBV6-2 or TRBV6-3 to TRBJ2-3; TRBD2 might be the D (6 bases). Germline assignment: CDR1 MNHEY and CDR2 SVGEGT. The CDR3 runs to 20 residues. With 5 bases removed from V and 2 bases from J, the gap between germline ends came to 29 bases. The CDR3 spells CASSNDTHTPGTPSTDTQYF. CDR3 coding DNA: TGTGCCAGCAGTAACGACACGCATACCCCCGGGACTCCTTCCACAGATACGCAGTATTTT.

There are many counts of this clonotype. The gene calls are TRBV14 and TRBJ1-4; the D gene is possibly TRBD1 (6 bases). CDR1 is SGHDN, CDR2 FVKESK, per germline. CDR3 length: 15 amino acids. V was clipped by 2 bases and J by 2 bases, with 9 bases between them. The CDR3 here is CASSQIQGTNEKLFF. CDR3 in DNA: TGTGCCAGCAGCCAAATCCAGGGGACTAATGAAAAACTGTTTTTT.